The 9 T cell receptor beta chains below come from one sample, sequenced in a study of OX40 agonist ivuxolimab in advanced cancers. Produced via immunoSEQ multiplex PCR; TCRdb's table is partial and in-frame only. Here the sample spans 90,000 to 120,000 clones, about 91% being singletons. The source material was CD4+ or CD8+ T cells sorted from blood, sampled in a trial of the OX40 agonist ivuxolimab. All receptors come from an adult with an advanced solid tumor such as melanoma, head and neck, liver or kidney cancer.

The CDR3 nucleotides read TGTGCCAGCAGACCGGATAACACCGGGGAGCTGTTTTTT. It yields the protein CASRPDNTGELFF. The gene calls are TRBV28 and TRBJ2-2; unclear D gene. CDR1 is MDHEN, CDR2 SYDVKM, per germline. V lost 6 bases and J 2 bases, leaving 7 bases between the germline ends. The CDR3 runs to 13 residues.

This clone was counted once. In the same sample, other DNA sequences code for this CDR3. The rearrangement links TRBV28 to TRBJ2-6; a possible D gene is TRBD1 (6 bases). From germline, CDR1 is MDHEN and CDR2 SYDVKM. The CDR3 spans 15 residues. The V and J ends lost 6 bases and 4 bases respectively, with 13 bases between them. CDR3 nucleotides: TGTGCCAGCAGCTTAACAGGGACCGGGGCCAACGTCCTGACTTTC. This encodes CASSLTGTGANVLTF.

This clone was recorded a few times. V and J are TRBV5-4 and TRBJ1-2; D is possibly TRBD1 (5 bases). The CDR3 totals 15 residues. Germline CDR1 and CDR2: SGHNT and YYREEE (reference sequence). V lost 5 bases and J lost 8, with 22 bases in between. CDR3: CASSPWDVQRSGYTF. The CDR3 DNA reads TGTGCCAGCAGTCCATGGGACGTCCAGAGAAGCGGCTACACCTTC. The whole variable domain, remainder taken from reference TRBV5-4 and TRBJ1-2, is ETGVTQSPTHLIKTRGQQVTLRCSSQSGHNTVSWYQQALGQGPQFIFQYYREEENGRGNFPPRFSGLQFPNYSSELNVNALELDDSALYLCASSPWDVQRSGYTFGSGTRLTVV.

J is TRBJ2-7 and V is TRBV4-2, with 8 bases lining up with TRBD1. There are 14 residues in the CDR3. J lost 0 bases, V lost 3 bases, and 1 base had no gene match. Looked up from germline, CDR1 is LGHNA and CDR2 is YNFKEQ. The CDR3 region has the DNA TGTGCCAGCAGCCAGGGACAGGTCTCCTACGAGCAGTACTTC. Translation: CASSQGQVSYEQYF.

The chain uses TRBV18 and TRBJ2-5; TRBD1 matches at 9 bases. The CDR3 totals 15 residues. Germline-derived CDR1 and CDR2 are KGHSH and LQKENI. V dropped 4 bases and J dropped 3; count of bases not matched to a gene: 6. The CDR3 here is CASSLWTGDKETQYF. Written as DNA, the CDR3 is TGTGCCAGCTCACTGTGGACAGGGGACAAAGAGACCCAGTACTTC. Combining the CDR3 with reference TRBV18 and TRBJ2-5 gives the whole variable domain NAGVMQNPRHLVRRRGQEARLRCSPMKGHSHVYWYRQLPEEGLKFMVYLQKENIIDESGMPKERFSAEFPKEGPSILRIQQVVRGDSAAYFCASSLWTGDKETQYFGPGTRLLVL.

The J gene is TRBJ1-2, the V gene TRBV18; TRBD1 matches at 7 bases. Trimming cost V 8 bases and J 7 bases; bases outside gene matches: 10. The CDR3 contains 13 residues. Germline V gene sequence: CDR1 KGHSH, CDR2 LQKENI. DNA for the CDR3: TGTGCCAGCCACAGAGAGGGGGCCAGTGGCTACACCTTC. Translating gives CASHREGASGYTF.

This sequence joins TRBV15 and TRBJ1-5, with 8 bases that match TRBD1. The germline V gene has CDR1 LNHNV and CDR2 YYDKDF (reference sequence). The CDR3 length is 17 residues. V was clipped by 0 bases and J by 7 bases; unmatched bases: 11. DNA for the CDR3: TGTGCCACCAGCAGAGATAGGGGGACAGGACTTATCCAGCCCCAGCATTTT. It codes for CATSRDRGTGLIQPQHF.

This chain joins TRBV5-6 and TRBJ2-1, with 10 nucleotides matching TRBD2. CDR1 SGHDT and CDR2 YYEEEE come from the germline V gene. J gave up 7 bases and V 0 bases, and 4 bases lay outside the gene matches. The length of the CDR3 is 15 residues. In DNA form, the CDR3 reads TGTGCCAGCAGCTTGGTGTCTAGCGGGAGTAATGAGCAGTTCTTC. This sequence encodes CASSLVSSGSNEQFF.

The gene calls are TRBV11-3 and TRBJ1-1, with no clear D. From germline, CDR1 is SGHNT and CDR2 YENEEA. The CDR3 runs 15 residues. The V and J ends lost 5 bases and 0 bases respectively, with 13 bases between them. CDR3 loop: CASSKSGSMNTEAFF. DNA for the CDR3: TGTGCCAGCAGCAAATCAGGCTCCATGAACACTGAAGCTTTCTTT.